What follows are 9 T cell receptor beta chains derived from one specimen sequenced in a study of blood T cells in healthy people across ages. A sample-barcoded 5' primer and a J-beta primer mix were used in a second PCR of roughly 7 to 12 cycles. TCRdb independently ran MiXCR on the 5' RACE reads; one entry per CDR3 protein. The table lists over 1,300,000 distinct CDR3 sequences, approximately 59% of them singletons, with 5.5% to 8% in the top ten. Sequencing used blood. These receptors were collected from a man between 18 and 35 years old in good health.

The chain recombines TRBV12-3 or TRBV12-4 with TRBJ2-3; D not certain. V gave up 4 bases and J gave up 11 bases, with 19 bases separating them. The CDR3 has 14 residues. The CDR3, as DNA: TGTGCCAGCAGTTCTAAGGACGCACTGCCCTTGCAGTATTTT. This gives the protein CASSSKDALPLQYF.

J is TRBJ2-1 and V is TRBV15, with a possible D match to TRBD1 (5 bases). In germline, CDR1 is LNHNV, CDR2 YYDKDF (reference sequence). V lost 7 bases to trimming and J lost 7 bases, with 17 bases between them. The CDR3 covers 14 residues. The CDR3 spells CATILGASPNEQFF. The DNA of the CDR3 is TGTGCCACCATATTAGGGGCATCGCCTAATGAGCAGTTCTTC.

The chain uses TRBV29-1 and TRBJ2-7; 11 bases are a match to TRBD2. Judging by the DNA end, TRBJ2-5 fits better; the J call may be wrong. CDR1 is SQVTM, CDR2 ANQGSEA, per germline. The CDR3 consists of 13 residues. CDR3 bases: TGCAGCGCCGAGGGGACTAGCGGTACGACCCAGTACTTC. Translated, it gives CSAEGTSGTTQYF.

In this sample, this clonotype turned up a few times. The chain carries TRBV6-2 or TRBV6-3 and TRBJ2-7; no definite D call. V shed 6 bases and J shed 5 bases, with 14 bases lying between them. This CDR3 is built from 13 residues. Germline-derived CDR1 and CDR2 are MNHEY and SVGEGT. The DNA of the CDR3 is TGTGCCAGCAGAGGTTTTGGTTCCCACGAGCAGTACTTC. The encoded protein is CASRGFGSHEQYF.

This clonotype occurred a few times. V gene TRBV13 combines with J gene TRBJ2-3; D gene unclear. The CDR3 contains 14 residues. CDR1 and CDR2 from the germline V gene are PRHDT and FYEKMQ (reference sequence). Trimming pared 5 bases from V and 6 bases from J, leaving 15 bases between. In DNA, the CDR3 is TGTGCCAGCAGCGCCCCCAGGAAGCGCGATACGCAGTATTTT. Translating gives CASSAPRKRDTQYF.

This clonotype turned up a few times. The V call is TRBV10-3, the J call TRBJ1-1; D is undetermined. Germline CDR1 reads ENHRY; CDR2 reads SYGVKD. The V end lost 6 bases, the J end lost 3 bases, and 8 bases lay between the germline ends. The CDR3 has 12 amino acids. The CDR3 DNA is TGTGCCATCAGGTATGGACACACTGAAGCTTTCTTT. It encodes CAIRYGHTEAFF.

This clonotype came up a few times. The V gene is TRBV7-9, the J gene TRBJ2-7; no reliable D call. CDR3 length: 12 amino acids. Trimming took 6 bases from V and 7 from J, leaving 13 bases between them. Germline V gene sequence: CDR1 SEHNR, CDR2 FQNEAQ (reference sequence). Written as DNA, the CDR3 is TGTGCCAGCAGTCTTGACCCTCCAGAGCAGTACTTC. This encodes CASSLDPPEQYF.

This clonotype was observed a handful of times. The genes are TRBV2 and TRBJ2-1, with TRBD1 as a possible D gene (6 bases). There are 17 residues in the CDR3. CDR1 and CDR2 from the germline V gene are SNHLY and FYNNEI. Between the trimmed V and J ends, which lost 8 bases and 0 bases, there was a span of 20 bases. CDR3 DNA sequence: TGTGCCAGCCGGGACACGCAATGGGCGAGCTCCTACAATGAGCAGTTCTTC. It is translated as CASRDTQWASSYNEQFF.

The chain carries TRBV6-5 and TRBJ2-5, with 9 positions matching TRBD2. After removal of 8 bases from V and 5 bases from J, the junction contained 12 bases not matched to a gene. The germline V gene encodes CDR1 MNHEY and CDR2 SVGAGI. This CDR3 comprises 15 residues. The CDR3: CASLAAGGVGETQYF. The CDR3 nucleotides read TGTGCCAGCCTCGCAGCGGGGGGAGTCGGGGAGACCCAGTACTTC.